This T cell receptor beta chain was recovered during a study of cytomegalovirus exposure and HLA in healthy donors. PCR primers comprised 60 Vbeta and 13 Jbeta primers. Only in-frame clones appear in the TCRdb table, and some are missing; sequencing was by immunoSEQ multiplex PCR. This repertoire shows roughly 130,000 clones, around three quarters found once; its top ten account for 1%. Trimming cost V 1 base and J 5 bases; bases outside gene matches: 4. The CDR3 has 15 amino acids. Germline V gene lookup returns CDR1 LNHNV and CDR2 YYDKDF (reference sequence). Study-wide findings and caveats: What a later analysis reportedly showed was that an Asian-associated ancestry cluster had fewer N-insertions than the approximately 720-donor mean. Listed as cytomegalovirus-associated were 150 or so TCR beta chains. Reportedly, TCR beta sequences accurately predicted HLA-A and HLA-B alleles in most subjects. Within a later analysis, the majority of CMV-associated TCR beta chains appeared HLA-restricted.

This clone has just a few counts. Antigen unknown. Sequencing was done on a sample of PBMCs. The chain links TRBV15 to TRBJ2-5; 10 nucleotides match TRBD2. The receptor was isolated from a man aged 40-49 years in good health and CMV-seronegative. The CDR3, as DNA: TGTGCCACCAGCAGAGGTAGCGGGAGGTATGAGACCCAGTACTTC. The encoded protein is CATSRGSGRYETQYF.